The rows below give T cell receptor beta chains drawn from one sample of a study of blood T cell repertoires in COVID-19. Using immunoSEQ multiplex PCR, the repertoire was profiled, and TCRdb retains in-frame clones only, with some absent. The table includes about 260,000 clones, more than 85% detected once. Sequencing was carried out using peripheral blood. The receptor source for this set is a person under 30 with COVID-19, enrolled during active disease. Both conserved end residues are part of each CDR3. D genes are given only for firm matches. For some rows the clone size is stated as once, few or many, or as a class when expanded; others skip it.

TRBV5-8,16,TRBJ1-6,TRBD1,NA,CASSGRGLWGRAPLHF,TGTGCCAGCAGCGGCAGGGGGCTCTGGGGACGGGCACCCCTCCACTTT
TRBV5-6,11,TRBJ2-7,NA,NA,CASSLGGEQYF,TGTGCCAGCAGCTTAGGGGGCGAGCAGTACTTC
TRBV4-1,15,TRBJ2-1,NA,NA,CASSLSRDSYNEQFF,TGCGCCAGCAGCCTAAGCCGGGACTCCTACAATGAGCAGTTCTTC
TRBV3-1/TRBV3-2,13,TRBJ1-1,NA,NA,CASSQGPGAEAFF,TGTGCCAGCAGCCAGGGGCCAGGGGCTGAAGCTTTCTTT
TRBV19,12,TRBJ2-5,NA,NA,CASSRAGETQYF,TGTGCCAGTAGTCGAGCGGGAGAGACCCAGTACTTC
TRBV7-2,12,TRBJ2-2,NA,NA,CASSPESGELFF,TGTGCCAGCAGCCCAGAATCCGGGGAGCTGTTTTTT
TRBV28,14,TRBJ1-4,NA,NA,CASSLEGKGEKLFF,TGTGCCAGCAGTTTAGAGGGAAAAGGGGAAAAACTGTTTTTT
TRBV10-2,12,TRBJ1-1,NA,NA,CASSLPGTEAFF,TGCGCCAGCAGTCTGCCGGGGACTGAAGCTTTCTTT
TRBV5-4,18,TRBJ2-5,NA,NA,CASSLGMAGQALRETQYF,TGTGCCAGCAGCTTGGGGATGGCGGGGCAGGCCCTTCGAGAGACCCAGTACTTC
TRBV28,11,TRBJ1-1,NA,NA,CASSPDTEAFF,TGTGCCAGCAGCCCGGACACTGAAGCTTTCTTT
TRBV18,15,TRBJ2-3,TRBD2,NA,CASSPSSGSVDTQYF,TGTGCCAGCTCACCTTCTAGCGGGAGCGTGGATACGCAGTATTTT
TRBV11-2,14,TRBJ1-1,NA,NA,CASSLEAPNTEAFF,TGTGCCAGCAGCTTAGAGGCACCGAACACTGAAGCTTTCTTT
TRBV28,15,TRBJ2-6,NA,NA,CASSSAAGGANVLTF,TGTGCCAGCAGTTCTGCGGCGGGAGGGGCCAACGTCCTGACTTTC
TRBV19,14,TRBJ2-7,TRBD2,NA,CASKAGAGPFEQYF,TGTGCCAGTAAGGCGGGAGCAGGACCCTTCGAGCAGTACTTC
TRBV27,16,TRBJ2-7,TRBD2,NA,CASSLFGGRFSYEQYF,TGTGCCAGCAGTTTATTTGGCGGGAGGTTCTCCTACGAGCAGTACTTC
TRBV4-2,13,TRBJ2-5,NA,NA,CASSQDRAKTQYF,TGTGCCAGCAGCCAAGACAGGGCGAAGACCCAGTACTTC
TRBV9,12,TRBJ1-2,TRBD1,NA,CASSSGQYGYTF,TGTGCCAGCAGCTCGGGACAGTATGGCTACACCTTC
TRBV24-1,16,TRBJ2-1,TRBD2,NA,CATSDFGTSGSNEQFF,TGTGCCACCAGTGATTTCGGGACTAGCGGGAGCAATGAGCAGTTCTTC
TRBV5-1,12,TRBJ1-2,TRBD1,NA,CASSFDRDGYTF,TGCGCCAGCAGCTTTGACAGGGATGGCTACACCTTC
TRBV28,14,TRBJ1-2,NA,NA,CASSLGTGAYGYTF,TGTGCCAGCAGTTTAGGGACGGGAGCTTATGGCTACACCTTC
TRBV13,15,TRBJ2-1,TRBD1,NA,CASSSSGQSHNEQFF,TGTGCCAGCAGCTCATCGGGACAGAGCCACAATGAGCAGTTCTTC
TRBV6-5,13,TRBJ1-5,NA,NA,CASEGDSNQPQHF,TGTGCCAGCGAGGGGGATAGCAATCAGCCCCAGCATTTT
TRBV2,13,TRBJ1-6,TRBD1,NA,CASQTGTNSPLHF,TGTGCCAGCCAGACAGGGACCAATTCACCCCTCCACTTT
TRBV4-2,15,TRBJ2-1,NA,few,CASSQGSSASNEQFF,TGTGCCAGCAGCCAAGGGAGCTCAGCATCCAATGAGCAGTTCTTC
TRBV27,17,TRBJ1-2,NA,NA,CASSLVFVQGLNYGYTF,TGTGCCAGCAGTTTAGTCTTCGTACAGGGCCTTAACTATGGCTACACCTTC
TRBV7-9,13,TRBJ1-2,NA,NA,CASSFDSGYGYTF,TGTGCCAGCAGCTTCGATAGCGGCTATGGCTACACCTTC
TRBV28,14,TRBJ1-2,TRBD1,NA,CASMTDRDPYGYTF,TGTGCCAGCATGACCGACAGGGACCCTTATGGCTACACCTTC
TRBV7-9,16,TRBJ2-1,TRBD1,NA,CASSLASTGSYNEQFF,TGTGCCAGCAGCTTAGCGTCGACAGGGTCCTACAATGAGCAGTTCTTC
TRBV7-9,13,TRBJ2-5,NA,NA,CASNLQGWGTQYF,TGTGCCAGCAACTTACAGGGTTGGGGGACCCAGTACTTC